The 13 T cell receptor beta chains presented below share a single source sample, sequenced in a study of shared clonotypes between healthy human individuals. TCRdb keeps only in-frame clones here, not all; method: immunoSEQ multiplex PCR. The table lists 2 million to 2.5 million clones, approximately 93% of them singletons. The sample consisted of naive CD4+ T cells from PBMCs. Regarding subset: CD45RA+ positively selected. These TCRs come from a man aged 18 to 29 in good health. Some clones in this sample may be carry-over from other donors' samples.

The chain has TRBV19 and TRBJ1-5; 9 bases fit TRBD1. This CDR3 spans 16 amino acids. Germline loops: CDR1 LNHDA, CDR2 SQIVND (reference sequence). Germline trimming cut 11 bases from V and 9 bases from J; bases unmatched to any gene: 20. The CDR3 region is CASKSPRTGARRPQHF. The DNA of the CDR3 is TGTGCCTCCAAGTCTCCGAGGACAGGGGCCCGTAGGCCCCAGCATTTT.

V is TRBV28 and J is TRBJ2-1; TRBD2 matches 11 bases. Germline assignment: CDR1 MDHEN and CDR2 SYDVKM. J lost 9 bases, V lost 6 bases, and 7 bases had no gene match. The CDR3 covers 14 residues. The CDR3 sequence is CASRASGTSGEQFF. CDR3 bases: TGTGCCAGCAGGGCGAGTGGGACTAGCGGTGAGCAGTTCTTC.

The chain carries TRBV7-8 and TRBJ1-1; D might be TRBD1 (5 bases). The CDR3 has 14 residues. Germline CDR1 SGHVS, CDR2 FQNEAQ. With 4 bases removed from V and 0 bases from J, the gap between germline ends came to 9 bases. The CDR3 loop is CASSWGTMNTEAFF. CDR3 in DNA: TGTGCCAGCAGCTGGGGGACCATGAACACTGAAGCTTTCTTT.

This chain links TRBV28 with TRBJ1-5; 10 bases agree with TRBD1. This CDR3 comprises 15 residues. Germline CDR1 MDHEN, CDR2 SYDVKM. With 5 bases clipped from V and 6 bases from J, the junction kept 7 bases outside the gene matches. The CDR3 DNA reads as TGTGCCAGCAGTCTAGGGACAGGGGAGGTTCAGCCCCAGCATTTT. This encodes CASSLGTGEVQPQHF.

The V and J genes are TRBV7-3 and TRBJ2-1; 7 positions agree with TRBD2. There are 16 residues in the CDR3. V shed 2 bases, J shed 0 bases, and the junction held 4 bases outside the gene matches. Germline CDR1 and CDR2: SGHTA and FQGTGA. The CDR3 nucleotides are TGTGCCAGCAGCTTACTAGCGGCGAGCTCCTACAATGAGCAGTTCTTC. Residues: CASSLLAASSYNEQFF.

Comments on this clone: This sample includes further DNA sequences coding for the same CDR3. The rearrangement uses TRBV29-1 and TRBJ2-2; D possibly uses TRBD1 or TRBD2 (6 bases each). Trimming cost V 4 bases and J 5 bases, with 8 bases left between them. Germline V gene data show CDR1 as SQVTM and CDR2 as ANQGSEA. There are 12 residues in the CDR3. The CDR3 spells CSVGGATGELFF. The CDR3 DNA follows: TGCAGCGTTGGGGGGGCGACCGGGGAGCTGTTTTTT.

This clone appeared a single time. The chain uses TRBV29-1 and TRBJ1-4; D possibly corresponds to TRBD1 (5 bases). Deletions cut 2 bases from V and 8 bases from J, with 6 bases between. CDR1 and CDR2 from the germline V gene are SQVTM and ANQGSEA. The length of the CDR3 is 11 residues. The CDR3 sequence: CSVEWGEKLFF. CDR3 nucleotides: TGCAGCGTTGAATGGGGGGAAAAACTGTTTTTT. The variable domain in full, with the rest retrieved from reference TRBV29-1 and TRBJ1-4, is SAVISQKPSRDICQRGTSLTIQCQVDSQVTMMFWYRQQPGQSLTLIATANQGSEATYESGFVIDKFPISRPNLTFSTLTVSNMSPEDSSIYLCSVEWGEKLFFGSGTQLSVL.

The rearrangement joins TRBV2 to TRBJ1-5; 7 bases match TRBD1. There are 14 residues in the CDR3. Germline loops: CDR1 SNHLY, CDR2 FYNNEI. The J segment lost 15 bases and the V segment lost 5 bases, leaving 16 bases of the junction unmatched. The CDR3 DNA is TGTGCCAGCAGTATTAGGACAGGTTGGGACCCTTTGCATTTT. Protein product: CASSIRTGWDPLHF.

The rearrangement uses TRBV9 and TRBJ2-5, with TRBD1 matching 8 bases. The junction had 10 bases not matched to a gene; V was cut back by 4 bases and J by 5 bases. CDR3 size: 15 residues. Per germline, CDR1 SGDLS and CDR2 YYNGEE. CDR3 amino acids: CASSPTSTGVETQYF. The CDR3 DNA reads TGTGCCAGCAGCCCGACCTCGACAGGGGTTGAGACCCAGTACTTC. Together with reference TRBV9 and TRBJ2-5, the CDR3 gives the full variable domain: DSGVTQTPKHLITATGQRVTLRCSPRSGDLSVYWYQQSLDQGLQFLIQYYNGEERAKGNILERFSAQQFPDLHSELNLSSLELGDSALYFCASSPTSTGVETQYFGPGTRLLVL.

The table lists this clone with a count of one. This chain links TRBV27 with TRBJ1-2, with D uncertain. The CDR3 has 15 residues. With 4 bases removed from V and 2 bases from J, the gap between germline ends came to 14 bases. The V gene's germline CDR1 is MNHEY and CDR2 SMNVEV (reference sequence). CDR3 in DNA: TGTGCCAGCAGTTCCCCCCTCGAGGGCAACTATGGCTACACCTTC. This sequence encodes CASSSPLEGNYGYTF.

The chain is built from TRBV7-2 and TRBJ2-7; TRBD2 matches at 10 bases. V lost 2 bases to trimming and J lost 7 bases; unmatched junction nucleotides: 17. The CDR3 consists of 18 residues. CDR1 and CDR2 from the germline V gene are SGHTA and FQGNSA. CDR3 region: CASSLMTPRLAGANEQYF. CDR3 DNA sequence: TGTGCCAGCAGCTTAATGACCCCTAGGCTAGCGGGAGCTAATGAGCAGTACTTC.

This chain uses TRBV28 with TRBJ1-2; 8 nucleotides line up with TRBD1. Trimming cost V 1 base and J 8 bases; bases outside gene matches: 6. CDR3 length equals 14 residues. Germline CDR1 and CDR2: MDHEN and SYDVKM. CDR3 loop: CASSLFAGGVGYTF. As DNA, the CDR3 is TGTGCCAGCAGTTTATTCGCAGGGGGCGTAGGCTACACCTTC.

The rearrangement joins TRBV27 to TRBJ1-2; TRBD1 matches 10 bases. V dropped 10 bases and J dropped 8; count of bases not matched to a gene: 7. Looked up from germline, CDR1 is MNHEY and CDR2 is SMNVEV (reference sequence). This CDR3 is 12 amino acids long. The CDR3 region is CAIETGGGGYTF. The DNA for the CDR3 is TGTGCCATAGAGACAGGGGGCGGCGGCTACACCTTC.